One sample yielded the 13 T cell receptor beta chains listed below, sequenced in a study of cytomegalovirus exposure and HLA in healthy donors. With 60 Vbeta and 13 Jbeta primers, the PCR was carried out. Sequencing was performed with immunoSEQ multiplex PCR; in TCRdb, only in-frame clones are kept and a portion is missing. The sample lists roughly 90,000 clones; about 68% were seen once. The material sequenced was PBMCs. Receptors originate from a man in his thirties or forties in good health and CMV-seropositive.

The J gene is TRBJ2-3, the V gene TRBV29-1; 8 nucleotides agree with TRBD2. The germline CDR1 and CDR2 sequences are SQVTM and ANQGSEA. CDR3 length: 13 amino acids. This CDR3 reads CLVSGRNTDTQYF. The CDR3 DNA is TGCCTTGTAAGCGGGAGAAACACAGATACGCAGTATTTT.

For the CDR3, the DNA is TGTGCCAGTAGCGGACAGATGTATCAGCCCCAGCATTTT. Translation gives CASSGQMYQPQHF. The V call is TRBV19, the J call TRBJ1-5, with D possibly being TRBD1 (6 bases). CDR3 length: 13 amino acids. Germline loops: CDR1 LNHDA, CDR2 SQIVND (reference sequence). V dropped 6 bases and J dropped 5 bases, with 11 bases sitting between them.

This sequence joins TRBV19 and TRBJ2-1; 11 nucleotides line up with TRBD2. Germline V gene sequence: CDR1 LNHDA, CDR2 SQIVND (reference sequence). The junction had 4 bases not matched to a gene; V was cut back by 0 bases and J by 9 bases. The CDR3 has 15 amino acids. The CDR3 sequence is CASSIELAGVGEQFF. The CDR3 nucleotides are TGTGCCAGTAGTATAGAACTAGCGGGAGTAGGTGAGCAGTTCTTC.

This rearrangement joins TRBV18 to TRBJ1-2; unclear D gene. Trimming pared 3 bases from V and 7 bases from J, leaving 6 bases between. Per the germline V gene, CDR1 is KGHSH and CDR2 is LQKENI. The CDR3 length is 11 residues. The CDR3 spells CASSPSVGYTF. DNA of the CDR3: TGTGCCAGCTCACCTTCCGTTGGCTACACCTTC.

The chain joins TRBV10-3 to TRBJ2-2, with 9 bases aligning to TRBD1. This CDR3 comprises 13 residues. Trimming took 8 bases from V and 7 from J; bases not matched to a gene: 5. CDR1 ENHRY and CDR2 SYGVKD come from the germline V gene. Here the CDR3 DNA reads TGTGCCATCCAGGACAGGGGTGACGGGGAGCTGTTTTTT. This encodes CAIQDRGDGELFF.

The chain couples TRBV7-9 to TRBJ1-1; D is unclear. Germline V CDR1 and CDR2: SEHNR, FQNEAQ (reference sequence). With 3 bases removed from V and 3 bases from J, the gap between germline ends came to 11 bases. CDR3 length: 14 amino acids. CDR3 sequence (DNA): TGTGCCAGCAGCTTCTGGCCCGGGGACACTGAAGCTTTCTTT. Its translation is CASSFWPGDTEAFF. Filled out from reference TRBV7-9 and TRBJ1-1, the complete variable domain reads DTGVSQNPRHKITKRGQNVTFRCDPISEHNRLYWYRQTLGQGPEFLTYFQNEAQLEKSRLLSDRFSAERPKGSFSTLEIQRTEQGDSAMYLCASSFWPGDTEAFFGQGTRLTVV.

The CDR3 sequence is CASSLKWLALSTDTQYF. The CDR3 DNA sequence: TGTGCCAGCAGCTTGAAATGGCTAGCGCTTAGCACAGATACGCAGTATTTT. The chain joins TRBV5-6 to TRBJ2-3; tentative D call: TRBD2 (6 bases). CDR3 length: 17 amino acids. From germline, CDR1 is SGHDT and CDR2 YYEEEE. Trimming cost V 1 base and J 0 bases, with 15 bases left between them.

The chain uses TRBV4-3 and TRBJ2-1; a possible D gene is TRBD2 (5 bases). The CDR3 has 12 amino acids. Per the germline V gene, CDR1 is LGHNA and CDR2 is YSLEER. V lost 1 base and J 8 bases, leaving 6 bases between the germline ends. The CDR3: CASSQGGYEQFF. CDR3 DNA: TGCGCCAGCAGCCAAGGAGGGTATGAGCAGTTCTTC.

The chain couples TRBV5-1 to TRBJ2-2; 8 nucleotides match TRBD2. From germline, CDR1 is SGHRS and CDR2 YFSETQ. Trimming removed 0 bases from V and 0 bases from J; junction bases left unmatched: 1. The CDR3 totals 16 residues. The DNA for the CDR3 is TGCGCCAGCAGCTTGGCACTAGCGGCGAACACCGGGGAGCTGTTTTTT. It yields the protein CASSLALAANTGELFF. The full variable domain, rest sourced from reference TRBV5-1 and TRBJ2-2, is KAGVTQTPRYLIKTRGQQVTLSCSPISGHRSVSWYQQTPGQGLQFLFEYFSETQRNKGNFPGRFSGRQFSNSRSEMNVSTLELGDSALYLCASSLALAANTGELFFGEGSRLTVL.

The chain recombines TRBV7-3 with TRBJ2-3, with D possibly being TRBD1 (6 bases). The CDR3 is 14 residues long. With 2 bases removed from V and 3 bases from J, the gap between germline ends came to 9 bases. The germline V gene encodes CDR1 SGHTA and CDR2 FQGTGA. CDR3 sequence (DNA): TGTGCCAGCAGCTTATCGGGGACAACAGATACGCAGTATTTT. Translation: CASSLSGTTDTQYF.

This clone was seen just once. CDR3 in DNA: TGTGCCAGCAGCCGGTCGGGGAACAATGAGCAGTTCTTC. This gives the protein CASSRSGNNEQFF. V gene TRBV7-9 combines with J gene TRBJ2-1, with D maybe TRBD2 (5 bases). The V gene lost 5 bases and the J gene lost 5 bases, with 10 bases spanning the gap. The CDR3 totals 13 residues. Germline V gene lookup returns CDR1 SEHNR and CDR2 FQNEAQ (reference sequence).

This chain uses TRBV7-9 with TRBJ2-1, with D possibly matching TRBD2 (6 bases). Looked up from germline, CDR1 is SEHNR and CDR2 is FQNEAQ (reference sequence). V was pared by 7 bases and J by 0 bases, with 22 bases between. This CDR3 has 18 residues. As DNA, the CDR3 is TGTGCCAGCACCGATAATAAATTTTTCGGGAGCTCCTACAATGAGCAGTTCTTC. Amino acids: CASTDNKFFGSSYNEQFF.

This chain uses TRBV14 with TRBJ1-2, with a possible D match to TRBD1 (5 bases). Trimming removed 3 bases at V and 4 bases at J, with 18 bases between. CDR1 is SGHDN and CDR2 is FVKESK in the germline V gene. CDR3 size: 16 residues. CDR3 residues: CASSQPGARGTYGYTF. CDR3 DNA: TGTGCCAGCAGCCAGCCCGGGGCTCGGGGGACCTATGGCTACACCTTC.